Below are 27 T cell receptor beta chains sequenced from a single sample in a study of T cell changes during pregnancy in multiple sclerosis. Assay used: immunoSEQ multiplex PCR; TCRdb lists only in-frame clones, some missing. The sample carries tens of thousands of clones, roughly 88% recorded once. This specimen was peripheral blood, taken in the second trimester of pregnancy. All receptors come from a female donor in good health, enrolled as a control in a pregnancy study.

The chain joins TRBV27 to TRBJ1-1, with D maybe TRBD1 (6 bases). CDR3 length: 13 residues. Trimming took off 4 bases at V and 5 bases at J, with 11 bases between the two ends. The germline V gene encodes CDR1 MNHEY and CDR2 SMNVEV (reference sequence). The CDR3 protein is CASSSNRVTEAFF. The DNA for the CDR3 is TGTGCCAGCAGTTCTAACAGGGTAACTGAAGCTTTCTTT.

The V gene is TRBV7-2, the J gene TRBJ2-1; 7 positions agree with TRBD2. Trimming cost V 1 base and J 0 bases; bases outside gene matches: 3. The CDR3 is 16 residues long. Germline-derived CDR1 and CDR2 are SGHTA and FQGNSA. This chain's CDR3 is CASSLDSGSSYNEQFF. The CDR3 bases are TGTGCCAGCAGCTTAGATAGCGGGTCCTCCTACAATGAGCAGTTCTTC. Full variable domain (outside the CDR3, taken from reference TRBV7-2 and TRBJ2-1): GAGVSQSPSNKVTEKGKDVELRCDPISGHTALYWYRQSLGQGLEFLIYFQGNSAPDKSGLPSDRFSAERTGGSVSTLTIQRTQQEDSAVYLCASSLDSGSSYNEQFFGPGTRLTVL.

This chain links TRBV18 with TRBJ2-1; D may be TRBD1 (6 bases). The CDR3 length is 15 residues. CDR1 and CDR2 from the germline V gene are KGHSH and LQKENI. V lost 6 bases and J lost 0, with 12 bases in between. CDR3 nucleotides: TGTGCCAGCTCTCAGGACAGATCCTCCTACAATGAGCAGTTCTTC. It yields the protein CASSQDRSSYNEQFF.

The chain links TRBV5-1 to TRBJ2-7; 10 bases agree with TRBD1. The CDR3 loop spans 15 amino acids. With V trimmed by 5 bases and J by 3 bases, 8 bases remained unmatched. Per the germline V gene, CDR1 is SGHRS and CDR2 is YFSETQ. The CDR3 loop is CASSPDGQGVYEQYF. CDR3 bases: TGCGCCAGCAGTCCGGACGGACAGGGGGTCTACGAGCAGTACTTC.

CDR3 amino acids: CASGLQAREETQYF. In DNA form, the CDR3 reads TGTGCTAGTGGTTTGCAGGCCAGGGAAGAGACCCAGTACTTC. The rearrangement uses TRBV12-5 and TRBJ2-5; maybe TRBD1 (5 bases). The CDR3 is 14 amino acids. CDR1 is LGHNT and CDR2 is FRNRAP in the germline V gene. The V and J ends lost 2 bases and 3 bases respectively, with 10 bases between them.

V usage is TRBV9 and J usage is TRBJ1-5, with 7 bases that match TRBD1. Unmatched junction bases numbered 6, after V lost 0 bases and J lost 6 bases. The length of the CDR3 is 15 residues. The germline V gene encodes CDR1 SGDLS and CDR2 YYNGEE. CDR3 nucleotides: TGTGCCAGCAGCGTAGGCCAGGGGGTTGGTCAGCCCCAGCATTTT. Translated, it gives CASSVGQGVGQPQHF.

The chain has TRBV10-3 and TRBJ2-1; 9 positions match TRBD2. The germline CDR1 and CDR2 sequences are ENHRY and SYGVKD. V shed 2 bases and J 6 bases; nucleotides not matched to a gene: 8. The CDR3 runs to 16 residues. Written as DNA, the CDR3 is TGTGCCATCAGTGAGGGAACCGGGACTAGCCGCAATGAGCAGTTCTTC. As protein: CAISEGTGTSRNEQFF.

V is TRBV7-2 and J is TRBJ2-1; no firm D call. The CDR3 extends over 14 amino acids. The V end lost 1 base, the J end lost 5 bases, and 9 bases lay between the germline ends. Germline-derived CDR1 and CDR2 are SGHTA and FQGNSA. CDR3 nucleotides: TGTGCCAGCAGCTTAGTTCTGGGCGACAATGAGCAGTTCTTC. This encodes CASSLVLGDNEQFF.

J is TRBJ2-1 and V is TRBV7-9; D possibly corresponds to TRBD2 (5 bases). This CDR3 spans 14 amino acids. V dropped 6 bases and J dropped 3 bases, with 12 bases sitting between them. Germline CDR1 and CDR2: SEHNR and FQNEAQ (reference sequence). CDR3 residues: CASSPGSDYNEQFF. CDR3 coding DNA: TGTGCCAGCAGTCCTGGGAGTGACTACAATGAGCAGTTCTTC.

The rearrangement uses TRBV11-2 and TRBJ1-2, with D maybe TRBD1 (6 bases). Germline CDR1 is SGHAT and CDR2 is FQNNGV. The V gene lost 1 base and the J gene lost 1 base, with 16 bases spanning the gap. The CDR3 spans 17 residues. Written as DNA, the CDR3 is TGTGCCAGCAGCTTAGGGGGCGTCAGGGGCCTTAACTATGGCTACACCTTC. Translated: CASSLGGVRGLNYGYTF.

This chain connects TRBV5-4 to TRBJ1-2; D perhaps matches TRBD1 (5 bases). The CDR3 spans 15 residues. V lost 2 bases, J lost 0 bases, and 11 bases lay in between. Germline CDR1 and CDR2: SGHNT and YYREEE (reference sequence). CDR3 amino acids: CASSFGGETNYGYTF. The DNA for the CDR3 is TGTGCCAGCAGCTTCGGGGGGGAGACTAACTATGGCTACACCTTC. The entire variable domain, with the rest obtained from reference TRBV5-4 and TRBJ1-2, is as follows: ETGVTQSPTHLIKTRGQQVTLRCSSQSGHNTVSWYQQALGQGPQFIFQYYREEENGRGNFPPRFSGLQFPNYSSELNVNALELDDSALYLCASSFGGETNYGYTFGSGTRLTVV.

The chain carries TRBV29-1 and TRBJ2-2; D not certain. The V and J ends lost 1 base and 4 bases respectively, with 13 bases between them. The germline CDR1 and CDR2 sequences are SQVTM and ANQGSEA. This CDR3 region has 15 residues. The CDR3 DNA reads as TGCAGCGTTGAAGGTCCAACCCCGGGCACCGGGGAGCTGTTTTTT. It yields the protein CSVEGPTPGTGELFF.

This chain's CDR3 is CASGSRTGPDSGPQHF. CDR3 in DNA: TGTGCTAGTGGATCTCGGACAGGGCCAGACAGTGGCCCCCAGCATTTT. The chain recombines TRBV12-5 with TRBJ1-5, with 8 bases identical to TRBD1. The CDR3 runs 16 residues. CDR1 LGHNT and CDR2 FRNRAP come from the germline V gene. V shed 6 bases, J shed 10 bases, and the junction held 17 bases outside the gene matches. Combining the CDR3 with reference TRBV12-5 and TRBJ1-5 gives the whole variable domain DARVTQTPRHKVTEMGQEVTMRCQPILGHNTVFWYRQTMMQGLELLAYFRNRAPLDDSGMPKDRFSAEMPDATLATLKIQPSEPRDSAVYFCASGSRTGPDSGPQHFGDGTRLSIL.

The chain uses TRBV5-1 and TRBJ2-3; D is ambiguous. Trimming removed 0 bases from V and 2 bases from J, with 7 bases in between. CDR3 length equals 14 residues. Germline-derived CDR1 and CDR2 are SGHRS and YFSETQ. The CDR3 here is CASSLGSYTDTQYF. The CDR3 DNA sequence: TGCGCCAGCAGCTTGGGTTCCTACACAGATACGCAGTATTTT.

Only one count was recorded for this clone. The rearrangement uses TRBV2 and TRBJ2-7; D is possibly TRBD2 (5 bases). The CDR3 runs 12 residues. Trimming took off 8 bases at V and 9 bases at J, with 17 bases between the two ends. Germline-derived CDR1 and CDR2 are SNHLY and FYNNEI. The CDR3 here is CASLRTGTRQYF. The CDR3 coding sequence is TGTGCCAGCTTACGGACTGGTACGAGGCAGTACTTC.

The rearrangement uses TRBV12-5 and TRBJ2-2; the D is unclear. V was pared by 2 bases and J by 2 bases, with 6 bases between. The CDR3 has 14 amino acids. Germline V gives CDR1 LGHNT, CDR2 FRNRAP. The chain's CDR3 is CASGLPFNTGELFF. The CDR3 DNA reads as TGTGCTAGTGGTTTGCCTTTTAACACCGGGGAGCTGTTTTTT.

The V gene is TRBV7-7, the J gene TRBJ2-7; 10 positions match TRBD1. Germline V gene data show CDR1 as SSHAT and CDR2 as FNYEAQ (reference sequence). The V segment lost 5 bases and the J segment 5 bases; nucleotides outside the gene matches: 12. The CDR3 has 16 amino acids. The CDR3 here is CASSPAGTGVLHEQYF. The CDR3 DNA follows: TGTGCCAGCAGCCCCGCCGGGACAGGGGTTCTCCACGAGCAGTACTTC.

The chain is built from TRBV28 and TRBJ1-2; 7 positions match TRBD1. With 5 bases clipped from V and 4 bases from J, the junction kept 10 bases outside the gene matches. This CDR3 comprises 15 residues. Germline CDR1 and CDR2: MDHEN and SYDVKM. In nucleotides, the CDR3 is TGTGCCAGCAGTCCGACAGGGCTCCCCGCCTATGGCTACACCTTC. It is translated as CASSPTGLPAYGYTF.

The chain employs TRBV5-5 and TRBJ2-6; D is perhaps TRBD2 (6 bases). The CDR3 is 14 amino acids. The V gene's germline CDR1 is SGHKS and CDR2 YYEKEE (reference sequence). Trimming removed 4 bases at V and 2 bases at J, with 7 bases between. In DNA form, the CDR3 reads TGTGCCAGCAGCGGAGGGGCTGGGGCCAACGTCCTGACTTTC. Protein: CASSGGAGANVLTF.

J is TRBJ1-2 and V is TRBV4-1, with TRBD1 identical over 12 bases. J was trimmed by 3 bases and V by 1 base; bases with no gene match: 15. This CDR3 contains 20 residues. CDR1 is MGHRA and CDR2 is YSYEKL in the germline V gene. The CDR3 nucleotides read TGCGCCAGCAGCCAAGCCGGGAGACCGGGACAGGGGGCGCCGGACTATGGCTACACCTTC. It yields the protein CASSQAGRPGQGAPDYGYTF.

The rearrangement links TRBV10-3 to TRBJ2-7; D is ambiguous. The CDR3 runs to 13 residues. Trimming took off 7 bases at V and 7 bases at J, with 17 bases between the two ends. Germline V CDR1 and CDR2: ENHRY, SYGVKD. CDR3 in amino acids: CAITPSSAEEQYF. The CDR3 DNA reads TGTGCCATCACCCCCTCGAGCGCGGAGGAGCAGTACTTC.

The V and J genes are TRBV7-9 and TRBJ2-2; D not certain. The germline gives CDR1 SEHNR, CDR2 FQNEAQ (reference sequence). The CDR3 loop spans 15 amino acids. V lost 5 bases and J lost 2, with 12 bases in between. CDR3 DNA sequence: TGTGCCAGCAGCCCAACAAGTGCTAACACCGGGGAGCTGTTTTTT. It is translated as CASSPTSANTGELFF.

CDR3 sequence: CASSLQSPYEQYF. CDR3 in DNA: TGTGCCAGCAGCTTGCAGTCTCCCTACGAGCAGTACTTC. The chain recombines TRBV5-6 with TRBJ2-7; D is uncertain. V was shortened by 1 base and J by 2 bases, with 7 bases between the two germline ends. CDR1 SGHDT and CDR2 YYEEEE come from the germline V gene. The CDR3 loop spans 13 amino acids.

The J gene is TRBJ1-6, the V gene TRBV6-6; D gene ambiguous. V dropped 6 bases and J dropped 16 bases, with 10 bases sitting between them. Germline V CDR1 and CDR2: MNHNY, SVGAGI (reference sequence). The CDR3 length is 10 residues. CDR3 nucleotides: TGTGCCAGCAGCTCCAACGGGCTCCACTTT. This encodes CASSSNGLHF.

The chain is built from TRBV5-6 and TRBJ1-2, with a weak D call TRBD1 (5 bases). CDR3 length equals 16 residues. Trimming left V 4 bases short and J 5 bases short, with 21 bases between. CDR1 is SGHDT, CDR2 YYEEEE, per germline. The CDR3 coding sequence is TGTGCCAGCAGCATGGGGGTCGGGGTCCTCTTTTATGGCTACACCTTC. It is translated as CASSMGVGVLFYGYTF.

The rearrangement links TRBV30 to TRBJ1-1, with 8 bases lining up with TRBD1. The V segment lost 2 bases and the J segment 1 base; nucleotides outside the gene matches: 3. CDR3 length: 14 amino acids. The germline V gene encodes CDR1 GTSNPN and CDR2 SVGIG (reference sequence). The CDR3 DNA sequence: TGTGCCTGGAGTAATGGGACAGGGAACACTGAAGCTTTCTTT. Amino acid sequence: CAWSNGTGNTEAFF.

The J gene is TRBJ1-5, the V gene TRBV28; no definite D call. The germline CDR1 and CDR2 sequences are MDHEN and SYDVKM. The V gene lost 1 base and the J gene lost 0 bases, with 10 bases spanning the gap. CDR3 length: 16 amino acids. The CDR3 region has the DNA TGTGCCAGCAGTTTATACTCGGGATATAGCAATCAGCCCCAGCATTTT. As protein: CASSLYSGYSNQPQHF.